This T cell receptor (beta chain) was recorded in a study of blood T cell repertoires in COVID-19. Looking at the study overall: There were acute and convalescent COVID-19 samples, and they came from the United States, Italy and Spain. PBMCs, B-cell-depleted T cells, or T cells provided the cDNA or gDNA that made up the material.

The CDR3 has 16 amino acids. Trimming took 1 base from V and 4 from J, leaving 13 bases between them. CDR1 and CDR2 (germline): LNHNV, YYDKDF (reference sequence). Original methodology: From reference gene primer amplification, estimates of nucleated cell counts were derived. Method: immunoSEQ multiplex PCR; TCRdb's copy keeps in-frame clones and lacks some. The V and J calls and clone size are taken from that table; D and trimming were inferred from the DNA. The data hold nearly 110,000 clones, with approximately 84% observed a single time. The origin of this receptor is a woman aged 60-75 years with acute or convalescent COVID-19. V usage is TRBV15 and J usage is TRBJ2-2; possible D gene TRBD1, 5 bases. The sequenced sample was peripheral blood. The CDR3 DNA is TGTGCCACCAGCAGAGTCGAAGGCCAGGGCACCGGGGAGCTGTTTTTT. It translates to CATSRVEGQGTGELFF.